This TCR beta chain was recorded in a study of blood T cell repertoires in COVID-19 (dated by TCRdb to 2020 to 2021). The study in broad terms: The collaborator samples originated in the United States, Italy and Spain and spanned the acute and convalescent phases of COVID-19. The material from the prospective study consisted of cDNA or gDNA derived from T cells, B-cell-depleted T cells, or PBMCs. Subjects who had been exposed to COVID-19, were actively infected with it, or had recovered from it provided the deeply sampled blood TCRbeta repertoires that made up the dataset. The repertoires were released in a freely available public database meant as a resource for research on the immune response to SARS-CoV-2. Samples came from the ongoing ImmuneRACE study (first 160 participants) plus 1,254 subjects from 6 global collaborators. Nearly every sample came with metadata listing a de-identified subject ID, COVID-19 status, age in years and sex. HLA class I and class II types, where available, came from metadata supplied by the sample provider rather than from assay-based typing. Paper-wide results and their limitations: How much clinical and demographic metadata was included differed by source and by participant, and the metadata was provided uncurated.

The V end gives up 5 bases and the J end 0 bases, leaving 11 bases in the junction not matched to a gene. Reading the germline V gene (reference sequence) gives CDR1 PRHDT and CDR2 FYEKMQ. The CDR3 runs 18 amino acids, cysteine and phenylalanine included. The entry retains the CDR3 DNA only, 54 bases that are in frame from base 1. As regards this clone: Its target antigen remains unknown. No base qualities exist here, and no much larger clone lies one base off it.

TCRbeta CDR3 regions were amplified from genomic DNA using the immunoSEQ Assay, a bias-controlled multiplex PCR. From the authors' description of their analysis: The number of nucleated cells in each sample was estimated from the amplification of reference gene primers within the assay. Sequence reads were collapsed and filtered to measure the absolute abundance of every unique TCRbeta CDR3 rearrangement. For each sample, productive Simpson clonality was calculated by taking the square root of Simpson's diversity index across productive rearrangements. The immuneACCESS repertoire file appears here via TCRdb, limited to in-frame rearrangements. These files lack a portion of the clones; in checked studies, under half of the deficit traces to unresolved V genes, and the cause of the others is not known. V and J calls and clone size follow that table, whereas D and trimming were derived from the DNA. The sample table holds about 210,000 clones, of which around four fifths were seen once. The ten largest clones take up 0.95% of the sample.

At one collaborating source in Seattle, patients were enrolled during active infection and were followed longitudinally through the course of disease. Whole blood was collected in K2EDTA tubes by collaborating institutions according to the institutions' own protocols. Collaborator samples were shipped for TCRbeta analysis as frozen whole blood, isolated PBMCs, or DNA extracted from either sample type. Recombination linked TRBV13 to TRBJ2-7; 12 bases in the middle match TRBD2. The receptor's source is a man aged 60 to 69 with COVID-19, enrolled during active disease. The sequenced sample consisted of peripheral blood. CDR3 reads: CASSRTPGLAGNSYEQYF. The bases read TGTGCCAGCAGCAGAACACCGGGACTAGCGGGCAACTCCTACGAGCAGTACTTC. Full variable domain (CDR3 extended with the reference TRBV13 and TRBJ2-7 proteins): AAGVIQSPRHLIKEKRETATLKCYPIPRHDTVYWYQQGPGQDPQFLISFYEKMQSDKGSIPDRFSAQQFSDYHSELNMSSLELGDSALYFCASSRTPGLAGNSYEQYFGPGTRLTVT.